This TCR beta chain emerged from a study of blood T cell repertoires in COVID-19. Turning to the study itself: Material from acute and convalescent COVID-19 was sourced from the United States, Italy and Spain.

Generated by immunoSEQ multiplex PCR, the TCRdb table keeps only in-frame clones and is missing some. The profile shows approximately 270,000 clones, around 86% of them singletons. Participants were placed into cohorts based on the clinical history they reported. This clone has a single count. This clonotype originated in a man aged 35 to 55 who had recovered from COVID-19. The sequencing sample was made of PBMCs or T cells enriched from blood (not recorded which).

CDR3 sequence reads: CASSLQGIAPGPDTNEQFF. CDR3 nucleotides: TGTGCCAGCAGTCTGCAGGGAATTGCCCCGGGTCCAGACACCAATGAGCAGTTCTTC. The chain links TRBV27 to TRBJ2-1; perhaps TRBD1 as D (5 bases). CDR3 length: 19 amino acids. Germline CDR1 reads MNHEY; CDR2 reads SMNVEV (reference sequence). Trimming left V 5 bases short and J 6 bases short, with 29 bases between.